Each of the 32 T cell receptor beta chains below was sequenced from the same sample in a study of T cell repertoires in cytomegalovirus infection. A single record per CDR3 protein comes from TCRdb applying MiXCR to the reads. Of some 180,000 distinct CDR3 sequences in the sample, approximately 19% were seen once. Sequences were obtained from PBMCs. These receptors all come from a human donor in good health (CMV status not recorded). Some clones in this sample may be carry-over from other donors' samples.

This clonotype was seen a handful of times. The V and J genes are TRBV20-1 and TRBJ2-7, with 7 nucleotides matching TRBD2. The V gene's germline CDR1 is DFQATT and CDR2 SNEGSKA (reference sequence). This CDR3 has 14 residues. The V segment lost 3 bases and the J segment 0 bases; nucleotides outside the gene matches: 5. The CDR3 DNA reads TGCAGTGCTAGGGACGGGAGGAACTCCTACGAGCAGTACTTC. Protein: CSARDGRNSYEQYF.

The chain is built from TRBV7-2 and TRBJ1-2; D not resolved. Germline values: CDR1 SGHTA, CDR2 FQGNSA. CDR3 length equals 14 residues. The ends were cut back, 5 bases at V and 2 bases at J, with 12 bases in the middle. The CDR3 DNA is TGTGCCAGCAGCCGGGGAGCACAGAACTATGGCTACACCTTC. As protein: CASSRGAQNYGYTF.

This clonotype has only a few counts. The chain uses TRBV6-1 and TRBJ1-2, with D perhaps matching TRBD1 (5 bases). V was pared by 1 base and J by 8 bases, with 20 bases between. The CDR3 totals 16 residues. The V gene's germline CDR1 is MNHNS and CDR2 SASEGT. CDR3 in amino acids: CASSEGVGDPLWGYTF. In DNA form, the CDR3 reads TGTGCCAGCAGTGAAGGTGTAGGGGACCCACTTTGGGGCTACACCTTC.

This clonotype was seen ten or more times. J is TRBJ1-3 and V is TRBV7-2, with D unresolved. The CDR3 runs to 13 residues. Germline CDR1 is SGHTA and CDR2 is FQGNSA. Deletions cut 1 base from V and 5 bases from J, with 6 bases between. CDR3 DNA: TGTGCCAGCAGCTTAGATCCGCGAAACACCATATATTTT. Protein: CASSLDPRNTIYF.

This clonotype was detected many times. The rearrangement joins TRBV7-2 to TRBJ1-5; 10 bases agree with TRBD1. V dropped 3 bases and J dropped 7; count of bases not matched to a gene: 9. The germline gives CDR1 SGHTA, CDR2 FQGNSA. The CDR3 contains 16 residues. CDR3 in amino acids: CASSFSPRDRGQPQHF. The DNA for the CDR3 is TGTGCCAGCAGCTTTTCCCCTCGGGACAGGGGACAGCCCCAGCATTTT. Supplemented by reference TRBV7-2 and TRBJ1-5, the full variable domain reads GAGVSQSPSNKVTEKGKDVELRCDPISGHTALYWYRQSLGQGLEFLIYFQGNSAPDKSGLPSDRFSAERTGGSVSTLTIQRTQQEDSAVYLCASSFSPRDRGQPQHFGDGTRLSIL.

This clonotype was observed at least ten times. The J gene is TRBJ1-5, the V gene TRBV7-9; D unclear. V lost 4 bases, J lost 7 bases, and 8 bases lay in between. The CDR3 is made up of 12 amino acids. CDR1 SEHNR and CDR2 FQNEAQ come from the germline V gene (reference sequence). The CDR3 DNA reads as TGTGCCAGCAGCTCCGTAGACCAGCCCCAGCATTTT. Protein sequence: CASSSVDQPQHF.

This clonotype was recorded at least ten times. The V gene is TRBV7-2, the J gene TRBJ1-1; D perhaps matches TRBD1 (6 bases). Deletions cut 2 bases from V and 3 bases from J, with 10 bases between. This CDR3 has 14 amino acids. Germline-derived CDR1 and CDR2 are SGHTA and FQGNSA. In DNA form, the CDR3 reads TGTGCCAGCAGCTTAAAAGGGGGGGACACTGAAGCTTTCTTT. It is translated as CASSLKGGDTEAFF.

The rearrangement links TRBV6-2 or TRBV6-3 to TRBJ2-3; 11 nucleotides align to TRBD2. The length of the CDR3 is 20 residues. The junction had 14 bases not matched to a gene; V was cut back by 1 base and J by 2 bases. The germline V gene encodes CDR1 MNHEY and CDR2 SVGEGT. CDR3 residues: CASSYLGTSGDSRSTDTQYF. CDR3 sequence (DNA): TGTGCCAGCAGTTACTTGGGGACTAGCGGAGACTCGAGGTCCACAGATACGCAGTATTTT.

This clonotype showed up just a few times. The rearrangement uses TRBV7-3 and TRBJ2-7, with TRBD2 as a possible D gene (5 bases). The CDR3 loop spans 16 amino acids. V was cut by 3 bases and J by 0 bases, with 15 bases left in between. Germline-derived CDR1 and CDR2 are SGHTA and FQGTGA. CDR3 nucleotide sequence: TGTGCCAGCAGCTTGGGAGAGTCCAGAAGCTCCTACGAGCAGTACTTC. Its translation: CASSLGESRSSYEQYF. The full variable domain, in which reference TRBV7-3 and TRBJ2-7 provide the parts outside the CDR3, is GAGVSQTPSNKVTEKGKYVELRCDPISGHTALYWYRQSLGQGPEFLIYFQGTGAADDSGLPNDRFFAVRPEGSVSTLKIQRTERGDSAVYLCASSLGESRSSYEQYFGPGTRLTVT.

This clonotype came up many times. The V and J genes are TRBV7-2 and TRBJ2-1; D gene unclear. The length of the CDR3 is 14 residues. The V gene's germline CDR1 is SGHTA and CDR2 FQGNSA. V lost 0 bases and J lost 9, with 12 bases in between. DNA for the CDR3: TGTGCCAGCAGCTTAGCCCTGGCGATGTCTGAGCAGTTCTTC. Amino acid sequence: CASSLALAMSEQFF.

V usage is TRBV7-9 and J usage is TRBJ1-4, with 9 bases fitting TRBD1. Losses at the gene ends were 5 bases for V and 10 bases for J; bases not matched to a gene: 11. The CDR3 sequence is 15 residues long. CDR1 SEHNR and CDR2 FQNEAQ come from the germline V gene (reference sequence). The CDR3 is CASSQPRTGAGKLFF. Written as DNA, the CDR3 is TGTGCCAGCAGCCAGCCAAGGACAGGGGCTGGAAAACTGTTTTTT. Full variable domain (rest looked up from reference TRBV7-9 and TRBJ1-4): DTGVSQNPRHKITKRGQNVTFRCDPISEHNRLYWYRQTLGQGPEFLTYFQNEAQLEKSRLLSDRFSAERPKGSFSTLEIQRTEQGDSAMYLCASSQPRTGAGKLFFGSGTQLSVL.

This clonotype was detected only a few times. The chain employs TRBV28 and TRBJ2-2, with TRBD1 matching over 7 bases. J was trimmed by 4 bases and V by 8 bases; bases with no gene match: 4. Germline V gene data show CDR1 as MDHEN and CDR2 as SYDVKM. The CDR3 runs to 13 residues. The CDR3 DNA sequence: TGTGCCAGCGACAGGGCGGGCACCGGGGAGCTGTTTTTT. It codes for CASDRAGTGELFF. Full variable domain (outside the CDR3, taken from reference TRBV28 and TRBJ2-2): DVKVTQSSRYLVKRTGEKVFLECVQDMDHENMFWYRQDPGLGLRLIYFSYDVKMKEKGDIPEGYSVSREKKERFSLILESASTNQTSMYLCASDRAGTGELFFGEGSRLTVL.

This clonotype was picked up many times. The genes are TRBV11-2 and TRBJ1-1; possibly TRBD1 for D (5 bases). CDR3 size: 14 residues. Trimming cost V 4 bases and J 4 bases, with 13 bases left between them. Germline CDR1 and CDR2: SGHAT and FQNNGV. Here the CDR3 DNA reads TGTGCCAGCAGCTCCAGGGTTCAGGTCACTGAAGCTTTCTTT. It specifies CASSSRVQVTEAFF.

This chain joins TRBV5-1 and TRBJ2-1, with D possibly matching TRBD1 (5 bases). V was trimmed by 3 bases and J by 5 bases, leaving 18 bases between them. There are 16 residues in the CDR3. Germline values: CDR1 SGHRS, CDR2 YFSETQ. The CDR3 here is CASSSTVMGPHNEQFF. The CDR3 region has the DNA TGCGCCAGCAGCTCCACTGTCATGGGGCCCCACAATGAGCAGTTCTTC. The variable domain in full, with the rest retrieved from reference TRBV5-1 and TRBJ2-1, is KAGVTQTPRYLIKTRGQQVTLSCSPISGHRSVSWYQQTPGQGLQFLFEYFSETQRNKGNFPGRFSGRQFSNSRSEMNVSTLELGDSALYLCASSSTVMGPHNEQFFGPGTRLTVL.

This clonotype was recorded a few times. CDR3 amino acids: CASSEGGRPYTDTQYF. CDR3 bases: TGTGCCAGCAGTGAAGGCGGCCGGCCATACACAGATACGCAGTATTTT. The chain is built from TRBV25-1 and TRBJ2-3; D is uncertain. The CDR3 has 16 residues. Germline CDR1 reads MGHDK; CDR2 reads SYGVNS. Trimming stripped 2 bases from V and 2 bases from J, with 14 bases between.

This chain joins TRBV12-3 or TRBV12-4 and TRBJ2-1; D may match TRBD1 or TRBD2 (6 bases each). This CDR3 region has 15 residues. V shed 8 bases and J shed 3 bases, with 17 bases lying between them. As DNA, the CDR3 is TGTGCCAGCCGGCCGGGGGCGGGACGCTACAATGAGCAGTTCTTC. Protein: CASRPGAGRYNEQFF.

The chain links TRBV20-1 to TRBJ2-2; perhaps TRBD1 as D (6 bases). In germline, CDR1 is DFQATT, CDR2 SNEGSKA (reference sequence). V lost 5 bases and J lost 0, with 16 bases in between. The CDR3 loop spans 16 amino acids. In nucleotides, the CDR3 is TGCAGTGCTCTTTACGGACAGTTATCGAACACCGGGGAGCTGTTTTTT. It yields the protein CSALYGQLSNTGELFF.

This clonotype appeared many times. V is TRBV6-5 and J is TRBJ1-1; 7 bases fit TRBD1. The germline V gene encodes CDR1 MNHEY and CDR2 SVGAGI. The J segment lost 1 base and the V segment lost 6 bases, leaving 5 bases of the junction unmatched. The CDR3 has 14 amino acids. This chain's CDR3 is CASSPGQPNTEAFF. The CDR3 region has the DNA TGTGCCAGCAGCCCGGGACAGCCGAACACTGAAGCTTTCTTT.

This clonotype was counted at least ten times. The J gene is TRBJ2-1, the V gene TRBV7-2; D is possibly TRBD1 (5 bases). The V end was cut by 5 bases, the J end by 7 bases, with 12 bases between. CDR1 and CDR2 (germline): SGHTA, FQGNSA. There are 13 residues in the CDR3. CDR3 loop: CASSASSGNEQFF. The CDR3 DNA reads as TGTGCCAGCAGCGCATCTTCAGGGAATGAGCAGTTCTTC. The whole variable domain, filled in from reference TRBV7-2 and TRBJ2-1, reads GAGVSQSPSNKVTEKGKDVELRCDPISGHTALYWYRQSLGQGLEFLIYFQGNSAPDKSGLPSDRFSAERTGGSVSTLTIQRTQQEDSAVYLCASSASSGNEQFFGPGTRLTVL.

This clonotype has ten or more counts. V usage is TRBV5-5 and J usage is TRBJ2-3; D possibly corresponds to TRBD2 (6 bases). Germline assignment: CDR1 SGHKS and CDR2 YYEKEE (reference sequence). This CDR3 region has 14 residues. The V gene lost 3 bases and the J gene lost 8 bases, with 16 bases spanning the gap. The CDR3 DNA reads TGTGCCAGCAGCTCTGGACTCATGGAGGGTACGCAGTATTTT. It yields the protein CASSSGLMEGTQYF.

This clonotype was observed a handful of times. The chain joins TRBV28 to TRBJ1-2; 7 bases align to TRBD1. This CDR3 region has 14 residues. Trimming took 5 bases from V and 8 from J; bases not matched to a gene: 11. Per germline, CDR1 MDHEN and CDR2 SYDVKM. The CDR3 bases are TGTGCCAGCAGTGTCCGAACAGGGGTAGGGGGCTACACCTTC. This encodes CASSVRTGVGGYTF.

This rearrangement joins TRBV11-2 to TRBJ2-3, with D possibly matching TRBD1 (6 bases). The V and J ends lost 2 bases and 2 bases respectively, with 8 bases between them. Germline V gives CDR1 SGHAT, CDR2 FQNNGV. The CDR3 consists of 14 residues. CDR3 sequence: CASSLTGNTDTQYF. CDR3 sequence (DNA): TGTGCCAGCAGCTTAACAGGGAACACAGATACGCAGTATTTT. The whole variable domain, remainder taken from reference TRBV11-2 and TRBJ2-3, is EAGVAQSPRYKIIEKRQSVAFWCNPISGHATLYWYQQILGQGPKLLIQFQNNGVVDDSQLPKDRFSAERLKGVDSTLKIQPAKLEDSAVYLCASSLTGNTDTQYFGPGTRLTVL.

CDR3 sequence (DNA): TGTGCCAGCAGCTTAGCGGAGGTGGTCAGTCAAGAGACCCAGTACTTC. Its protein product is CASSLAEVVSQETQYF. V gene TRBV7-6 combines with J gene TRBJ2-5; tentative D call: TRBD2 (5 bases). This CDR3 region has 16 residues. Per the germline V gene, CDR1 is SGHVS and CDR2 is FNYEAQ. The germline V and J ends were trimmed by 0 bases and 2 bases, with 13 bases remaining between them.

The sample holds many counts of this clonotype. The V call is TRBV7-9, the J call TRBJ1-1; weak D call: TRBD1 (6 bases). This CDR3 spans 11 amino acids. CDR1 SEHNR and CDR2 FQNEAQ come from the germline V gene (reference sequence). Trimming took 8 bases from V and 5 from J, leaving 9 bases between them. The CDR3 nucleotides read TGTGCCAGCGGGAGGGGGACTGAAGCTTTCTTT. Translation gives CASGRGTEAFF.

There are a few counts of this clonotype. This chain uses TRBV28 with TRBJ2-5; D is unclear. This CDR3 has 14 residues. Germline loops: CDR1 MDHEN, CDR2 SYDVKM. V was pared by 3 bases and J by 1 base, with 9 bases between. CDR3 in DNA: TGTGCCAGCAGTTTTGTTCACCTCCAAGAGACCCAGTACTTC. Translation: CASSFVHLQETQYF.

V and J are TRBV27 and TRBJ1-1; 8 bases fit TRBD1. The CDR3 length is 14 residues. From germline, CDR1 is MNHEY and CDR2 SMNVEV (reference sequence). Trimming cost V 5 bases and J 8 bases; bases outside gene matches: 10. The CDR3 here is CASSARPQGAEAFF. CDR3 DNA: TGTGCCAGCAGTGCACGCCCTCAGGGGGCAGAAGCTTTCTTT.

This clonotype was seen many times. The rearrangement joins TRBV11-1 to TRBJ2-7; a possible D gene is TRBD1 (5 bases). This CDR3 contains 14 residues. Per the germline V gene, CDR1 is SGHAT and CDR2 is FQDESV (reference sequence). V was pared by 3 bases and J by 3 bases, with 12 bases between. The CDR3 nucleotides read TGTGCCAGCAGCTTCTCAGGGAACGTCTACGAGCAGTACTTC. It specifies CASSFSGNVYEQYF.

This clonotype was counted between two and nine times. This rearrangement joins TRBV5-1 to TRBJ2-4; TRBD2 agrees at 12 bases. J lost 2 bases, V lost 5 bases, and 5 bases had no gene match. Germline CDR1 reads SGHRS; CDR2 reads YFSETQ. This CDR3 has 16 amino acids. DNA of the CDR3: TGCGCCAGCAGTCCGACTAGCGGGAGCACCAAAAACATTCAGTACTTC. Translated, it gives CASSPTSGSTKNIQYF.

The rearrangement uses TRBV7-2 and TRBJ2-3; TRBD1 aligns across 8 bases. The germline CDR1 and CDR2 sequences are SGHTA and FQGNSA. The CDR3 is made up of 15 amino acids. V was pared by 2 bases and J by 4 bases, with 5 bases of the junction left unmatched. CDR3 in DNA: TGTGCCAGCAGCTTACAGGGGGCGCAGTCAGATACGCAGTATTTT. Amino acids: CASSLQGAQSDTQYF.

The sample holds a few counts of this clonotype. The chain is built from TRBV28 and TRBJ1-1; TRBD1 agrees at 9 bases. Germline lookup yields CDR1 MDHEN and CDR2 SYDVKM. With 6 bases clipped from V and 1 base from J, the junction kept 9 bases outside the gene matches. The CDR3 spans 16 residues. The CDR3 coding sequence is TGTGCCAGCAGCCCCGGGACAGGGCTCCGGAACACTGAAGCTTTCTTT. This sequence encodes CASSPGTGLRNTEAFF.

This clonotype was seen more than once but under ten times. CDR3 DNA: TGCGCCAGCAGCCAAGAACCACGAGGACTTATCGACGAGCAGTACTTC. Amino acid sequence: CASSQEPRGLIDEQYF. The chain recombines TRBV4-1 with TRBJ2-7; perhaps TRBD2 as D (5 bases). V was trimmed by 0 bases and J by 5 bases, leaving 17 bases between them. Germline-derived CDR1 and CDR2 are MGHRA and YSYEKL. This CDR3 region has 16 residues.

The genes are TRBV6-6 and TRBJ2-7; TRBD2 matches at 11 bases. Losses at the gene ends were 7 bases for V and 3 bases for J; bases not matched to a gene: 11. The germline V gene has CDR1 MNHNY and CDR2 SVGAGI (reference sequence). This CDR3 region has 16 residues. In DNA, the CDR3 is TGTGCCAGCACCTCAGTACTAGCGGGGGAAAACTACGAGCAGTACTTC. It encodes CASTSVLAGENYEQYF.